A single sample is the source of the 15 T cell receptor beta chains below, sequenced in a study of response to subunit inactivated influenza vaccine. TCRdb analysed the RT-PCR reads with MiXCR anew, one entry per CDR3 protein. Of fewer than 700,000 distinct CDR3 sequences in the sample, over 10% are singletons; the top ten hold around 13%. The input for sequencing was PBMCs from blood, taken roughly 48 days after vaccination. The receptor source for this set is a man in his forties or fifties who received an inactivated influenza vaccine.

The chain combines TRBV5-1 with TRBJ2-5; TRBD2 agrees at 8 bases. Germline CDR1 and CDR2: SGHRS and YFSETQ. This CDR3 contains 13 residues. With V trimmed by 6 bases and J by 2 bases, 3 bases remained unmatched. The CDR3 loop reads CASNIAGQETQYF. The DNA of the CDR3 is TGCGCCAGCAACATAGCGGGGCAAGAGACCCAGTACTTC.

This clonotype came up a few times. The CDR3 spells CAISEQEPWEQYF. The CDR3, as DNA: TGTGCCATCAGTGAACAGGAGCCCTGGGAGCAGTACTTC. The J gene is TRBJ2-7, the V gene TRBV10-3; D perhaps matches TRBD1 (5 bases). V was shortened by 3 bases and J by 7 bases, with 13 bases between the two germline ends. The V gene's germline CDR1 is ENHRY and CDR2 SYGVKD. The CDR3 runs to 13 residues.

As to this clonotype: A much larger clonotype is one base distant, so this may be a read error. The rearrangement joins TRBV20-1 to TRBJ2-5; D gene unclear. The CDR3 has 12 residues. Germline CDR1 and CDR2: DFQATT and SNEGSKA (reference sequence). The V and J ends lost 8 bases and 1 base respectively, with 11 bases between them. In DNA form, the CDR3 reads TGCAGTCTAGGGCACTCCCAAGAGACCCAGTACTTC. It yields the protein CSLGHSQETQYF.

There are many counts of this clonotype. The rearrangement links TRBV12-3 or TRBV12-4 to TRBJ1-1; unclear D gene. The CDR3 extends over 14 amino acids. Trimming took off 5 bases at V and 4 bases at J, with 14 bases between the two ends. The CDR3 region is CASSTRAGVTEAFF. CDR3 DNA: TGTGCCAGCAGTACCCGAGCGGGAGTCACTGAAGCTTTCTTT.

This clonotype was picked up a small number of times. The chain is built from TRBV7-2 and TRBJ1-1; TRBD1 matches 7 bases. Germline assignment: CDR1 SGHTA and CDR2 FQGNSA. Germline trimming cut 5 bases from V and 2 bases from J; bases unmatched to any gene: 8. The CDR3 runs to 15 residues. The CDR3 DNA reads TGTGCCAGCAGCATTTGGACAGGAGGAAACACTGAAGCTTTCTTT. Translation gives CASSIWTGGNTEAFF.

In DNA form, the CDR3 reads TGCGCCAGCAGCTTGGGACTAGCGGGAGTCGACAATGAGCAGTTCTTC. It yields the protein CASSLGLAGVDNEQFF. This sequence joins TRBV5-1 and TRBJ2-1; 12 bases fit TRBD2. Trimming cost V 0 bases and J 5 bases; bases outside gene matches: 3. In germline, CDR1 is SGHRS, CDR2 YFSETQ. CDR3 length: 16 residues.

The CDR3 sequence: CASSGDRVSYEQYF. CDR3 DNA sequence: TGTGCCAGCTCAGGGGACAGGGTCTCCTACGAGCAGTACTTC. The V call is TRBV18, the J call TRBJ2-7; TRBD1 matches at 9 bases. CDR3 length equals 14 residues. Trimming cost V 5 bases and J 0 bases; bases outside gene matches: 2. Germline assignment: CDR1 KGHSH and CDR2 LQKENI.

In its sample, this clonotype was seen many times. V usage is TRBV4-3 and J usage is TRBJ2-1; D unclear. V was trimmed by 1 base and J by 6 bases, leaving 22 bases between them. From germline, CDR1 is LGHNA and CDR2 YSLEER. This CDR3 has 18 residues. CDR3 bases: TGCGCCAGCAGCCAAGCCACCCCCGAGTTGGCAGGACGCAATGAGCAGTTCTTC. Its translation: CASSQATPELAGRNEQFF.

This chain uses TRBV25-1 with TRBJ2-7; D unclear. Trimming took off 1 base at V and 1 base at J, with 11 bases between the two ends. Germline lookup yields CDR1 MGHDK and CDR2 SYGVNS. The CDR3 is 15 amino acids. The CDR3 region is CASSELSVSSYEQYF. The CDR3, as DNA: TGTGCCAGCAGTGAATTAAGCGTCAGTTCCTACGAGCAGTACTTC.

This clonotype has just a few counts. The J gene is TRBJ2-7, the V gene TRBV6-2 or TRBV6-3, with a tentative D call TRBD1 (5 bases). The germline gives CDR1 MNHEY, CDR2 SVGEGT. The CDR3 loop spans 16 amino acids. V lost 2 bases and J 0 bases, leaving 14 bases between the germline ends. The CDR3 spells CASSYHRTLSSYEQYF. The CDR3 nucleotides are TGTGCCAGCAGTTACCACCGGACATTGAGCTCCTACGAGCAGTACTTC.

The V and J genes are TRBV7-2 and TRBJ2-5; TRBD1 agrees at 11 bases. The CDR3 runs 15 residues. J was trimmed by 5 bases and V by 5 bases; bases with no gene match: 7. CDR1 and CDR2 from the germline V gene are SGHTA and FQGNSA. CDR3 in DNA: TGTGCCAGCAGCCCCCGGACAGGGGGCCTGGAGACCCAGTACTTC. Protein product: CASSPRTGGLETQYF.

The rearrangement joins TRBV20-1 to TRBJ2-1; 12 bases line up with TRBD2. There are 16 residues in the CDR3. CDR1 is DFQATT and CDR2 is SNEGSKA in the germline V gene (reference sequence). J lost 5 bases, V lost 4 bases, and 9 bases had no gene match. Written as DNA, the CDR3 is TGCAGTGCTATACCACCCACTAGCGGGAGGAACAATGAGCAGTTCTTC. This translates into CSAIPPTSGRNNEQFF.

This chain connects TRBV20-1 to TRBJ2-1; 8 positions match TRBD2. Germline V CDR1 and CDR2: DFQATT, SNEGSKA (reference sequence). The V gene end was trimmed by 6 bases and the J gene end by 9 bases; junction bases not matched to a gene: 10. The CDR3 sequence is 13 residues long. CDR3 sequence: CSAPPGGRSEQFF. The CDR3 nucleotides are TGCAGTGCACCCCCCGGCGGGAGGTCTGAGCAGTTCTTC.

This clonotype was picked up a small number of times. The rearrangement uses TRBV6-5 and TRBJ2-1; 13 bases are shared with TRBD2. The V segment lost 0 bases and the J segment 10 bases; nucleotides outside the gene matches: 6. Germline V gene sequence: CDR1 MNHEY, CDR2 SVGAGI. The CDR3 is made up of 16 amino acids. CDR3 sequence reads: CASSYSGTSGEREQFF. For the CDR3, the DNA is TGTGCCAGCAGTTACTCGGGGACTAGCGGGGAGAGGGAGCAGTTCTTC.

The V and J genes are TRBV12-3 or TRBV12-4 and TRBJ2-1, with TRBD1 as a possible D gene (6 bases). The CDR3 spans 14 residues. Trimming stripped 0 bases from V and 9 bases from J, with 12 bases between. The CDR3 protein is CASSLAIQGSEQFF. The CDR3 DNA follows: TGTGCCAGCAGTTTAGCGATACAGGGCAGTGAGCAGTTCTTC.